Presented here are 13 T cell receptor beta chains from one specimen sequenced in a study of shared T cell receptors in the human thymus. The data were produced by immunoSEQ multiplex PCR, yet TCRdb's version contains in-frame clones alone and is incomplete. The data contain about 660,000 clones, around 89% of them seen just once; the ten biggest clones take up about 0.01%. These sequences were also reported in another study, on human thymus T cells.

The sample was thymocytes. These receptor sequences come from a boy under two years old with a congenital heart defect.

This rearrangement joins TRBV19 to TRBJ2-7, with D maybe TRBD1 (5 bases). CDR1 is LNHDA, CDR2 SQIVND, per germline (reference sequence). Trimming took 2 bases from V and 3 from J, leaving 23 bases between them. The CDR3 loop spans 18 amino acids. The CDR3 bases are TGTGCCAGTAGTATAATGGGGCAGGGCCCCCGTCGCTTCTACGAGCAGTACTTC. It specifies CASSIMGQGPRRFYEQYF.

V and J are TRBV6-5 and TRBJ1-2; D may be TRBD1 (6 bases). CDR3 size: 15 residues. V was shortened by 0 bases and J by 7 bases, with 15 bases between the two germline ends. Germline V gives CDR1 MNHEY, CDR2 SVGAGI. The CDR3 loop is CASSYSGEGGSGYTF. The CDR3 nucleotides read TGTGCCAGCAGTTACTCGGGGGAGGGGGGCAGTGGCTACACCTTC.

CDR3 in DNA: TGTGCCAGCTCACCATTAGGGGCGGCAGATACGCAGTATTTT. This translates into CASSPLGAADTQYF. The chain employs TRBV18 and TRBJ2-3; D may be TRBD1 (5 bases). Trimming pared 2 bases from V and 4 bases from J, leaving 10 bases between. The CDR3 is 14 amino acids. Germline lookup yields CDR1 KGHSH and CDR2 LQKENI.

V and J are TRBV9 and TRBJ2-4, with D perhaps matching TRBD1 (6 bases). The CDR3 has 16 amino acids. Germline V gene sequence: CDR1 SGDLS, CDR2 YYNGEE. Trimming pared 0 bases from V and 6 bases from J, leaving 16 bases between. CDR3 sequence reads: CASSVGTAGLTNIQYF. CDR3 sequence (DNA): TGTGCCAGCAGCGTAGGGACAGCCGGATTGACAAACATTCAGTACTTC.

The chain recombines TRBV19 with TRBJ2-7; TRBD2 aligns across 7 bases. Looked up from germline, CDR1 is LNHDA and CDR2 is SQIVND (reference sequence). This CDR3 is 13 amino acids long. J was trimmed by 4 bases and V by 5 bases; bases with no gene match: 5. The CDR3 protein is CASSAGLVYEQYF. CDR3 sequence (DNA): TGTGCCAGTAGTGCTGGACTAGTGTACGAGCAGTACTTC.

The genes are TRBV20-1 and TRBJ2-1, with D unclear. This CDR3 contains 11 residues. V was clipped by 6 bases and J by 8 bases, with 11 bases between them. In germline, CDR1 is DFQATT, CDR2 SNEGSKA (reference sequence). CDR3 DNA sequence: TGCAGTGCCAGAAATGTCGATGAGCAGTTCTTC. It yields the protein CSARNVDEQFF.

The gene calls are TRBV13 and TRBJ2-7; 10 bases line up with TRBD1. The germline gives CDR1 PRHDT, CDR2 FYEKMQ (reference sequence). CDR3 length: 14 amino acids. V shed 5 bases, J shed 5 bases, and the junction held 6 bases outside the gene matches. The CDR3 region has the DNA TGTGCCAGCAGCGACCGGGACAGGGGCCACGAGCAGTACTTC. Translation: CASSDRDRGHEQYF.

The chain has TRBV11-2 and TRBJ1-2; weak D call: TRBD1 (6 bases). V was shortened by 2 bases and J by 0 bases, with 16 bases between the two germline ends. CDR1 is SGHAT and CDR2 is FQNNGV in the germline V gene. The CDR3 loop spans 17 amino acids. CDR3 sequence reads: CASSLIRGGIANYGYTF. The CDR3 region has the DNA TGTGCCAGCAGCTTAATCAGGGGCGGTATAGCTAACTATGGCTACACCTTC. Variable domain in full (rest from reference TRBV11-2 and TRBJ1-2): EAGVAQSPRYKIIEKRQSVAFWCNPISGHATLYWYQQILGQGPKLLIQFQNNGVVDDSQLPKDRFSAERLKGVDSTLKIQPAKLEDSAVYLCASSLIRGGIANYGYTFGSGTRLTVV.

CDR3 amino acids: CASSVDEVGAQRGGRASSDEQFF. The CDR3, as DNA: TGTGCCAGCAGCGTAGACGAGGTGGGGGCGCAAAGGGGCGGGAGGGCCTCTAGCGATGAGCAGTTCTTC. The chain has TRBV9 and TRBJ2-1, with 9 nucleotides matching TRBD2. Germline V lookup: CDR1 SGDLS, CDR2 YYNGEE. This CDR3 contains 23 residues. V was pared by 0 bases and J by 8 bases, with 30 bases of the junction left unmatched.

This chain connects TRBV5-6 to TRBJ2-5; TRBD2 agrees at 12 bases. The J call may be wrong; the DNA end is better matched by TRBJ2-7. Germline V CDR1 and CDR2: SGHDT, YYEEEE. The CDR3 spans 19 residues. CDR3 amino acids: CASSLAPRLAGAYSYEQYF. Written as DNA, the CDR3 is TGTGCCAGCAGCTTGGCTCCGAGACTAGCGGGAGCCTATTCCTACGAGCAGTACTTC.

For the CDR3, the DNA is TGTGCCAGAAGCTTGGAGAAACTAGCGGGAGAAGAGACCCAGTACTTC. Translating gives CARSLEKLAGEETQYF. The chain couples TRBV5-3 to TRBJ2-5; 11 bases agree with TRBD2. TRBV5-3 is an ORF, with its function uncertain. The V segment lost 0 bases and the J segment 3 bases; nucleotides outside the gene matches: 4. The CDR3 totals 16 residues.

The chain is built from TRBV5-1 and TRBJ2-3, with 12 bases identical to TRBD2. From germline, CDR1 is SGHRS and CDR2 YFSETQ. J gave up 4 bases and V 6 bases, and 12 bases lay outside the gene matches. The CDR3 runs 17 residues. The CDR3 reads CASTKDTSGRLADTQYF. As DNA, the CDR3 is TGCGCCAGCACTAAGGACACTAGCGGGAGGTTAGCAGATACGCAGTATTTT.

This chain joins TRBV21-1 and TRBJ1-4; the table assigns TRBD1, which was not confirmed against the DNA. TRBV21-1 is shown as a pseudogene. The CDR3 totals 15 residues. Here the CDR3 DNA reads TGTGCCAGCATCCAAAGGGGGAATGGTAATGAAAAACTGTTTTTT. It encodes CASIQRGNGNEKLFF.